The 28 T cell receptor beta chains reported below all come from one sample, sequenced in a study of resident and recirculating memory T cells in vitiligo. Only in-frame clones appear in the TCRdb table, and some are missing; sequencing was by immunoSEQ multiplex PCR. The sample lists tens of thousands of clones; about 92% were seen once. Source material: blood. These receptors came from a male donor with vitiligo.

The chain combines TRBV28 with TRBJ2-1; 8 positions agree with TRBD2. Trimming removed 7 bases from V and 8 bases from J; junction bases left unmatched: 16. CDR1 and CDR2 (germline): MDHEN, SYDVKM. The CDR3 spans 16 residues. The CDR3 loop reads CASTLRLASGRDEQFF. The CDR3 DNA sequence: TGTGCCAGCACCTTGAGGCTTGCTAGCGGGCGGGATGAGCAGTTCTTC.

J is TRBJ2-1 and V is TRBV10-1; D may be TRBD2 (6 bases). V lost 2 bases and J 3 bases, leaving 8 bases between the germline ends. The CDR3 has 14 residues. Germline CDR1 is WNHNN and CDR2 is SYGVQD (reference sequence). Here the CDR3 DNA reads TGCGCCAGCAGTGAGCGGGGGATCTACAATGAGCAGTTCTTC. This translates into CASSERGIYNEQFF.

The rearrangement links TRBV7-3 to TRBJ2-5, with 12 bases identical to TRBD2. The CDR3 totals 16 residues. V lost 5 bases and J lost 1; bases outside the gene matches: 5. Germline loops: CDR1 SGHTA, CDR2 FQGTGA. This CDR3 is CASSPGLAGLQETQYF. Here the CDR3 DNA reads TGTGCCAGCAGCCCTGGACTAGCGGGGCTCCAAGAGACCCAGTACTTC.

The V and J genes are TRBV11-1 and TRBJ1-1; 7 bases agree with TRBD1. The V and J ends lost 4 bases and 1 base, in that order; junction bases with no gene match: 6. The CDR3 totals 15 residues. CDR1 and CDR2 from the germline V gene are SGHAT and FQDESV (reference sequence). This chain's CDR3 is CASSSDRSWNTEAFF. DNA for the CDR3: TGTGCCAGCAGCTCGGACAGGTCGTGGAACACTGAAGCTTTCTTT.

The chain has TRBV5-1 and TRBJ2-2; 8 positions match TRBD2. V lost 3 bases to trimming and J lost 3 bases; unmatched junction nucleotides: 4. CDR3 length equals 15 residues. Germline V gene sequence: CDR1 SGHRS, CDR2 YFSETQ. The CDR3 loop reads CASSSLGGDTGELFF. CDR3 DNA: TGCGCCAGCAGCTCCCTCGGGGGGGACACCGGGGAGCTGTTTTTT.

The V and J genes are TRBV6-5 and TRBJ1-5; D is possibly TRBD1 (5 bases). The V end was cut by 6 bases, the J end by 4 bases, with 10 bases between. The CDR3 is made up of 13 amino acids. CDR1 and CDR2 from the germline V gene are MNHEY and SVGAGI. CDR3 sequence reads: CASRAGLNQPQHF. CDR3 sequence (DNA): TGTGCCAGCAGAGCGGGGCTTAATCAGCCCCAGCATTTT.

The genes are TRBV5-1 and TRBJ2-6, with TRBD1 matching over 11 bases. Trimming at V came to 7 bases and at J to 0 bases, leaving 6 bases not matched to a gene. CDR1 is SGHRS and CDR2 is YFSETQ in the germline V gene. The CDR3 runs to 17 residues. As DNA, the CDR3 is TGCGCCAGCGGCCGGGACAGGGGGAGCTCTGGGGCCAACGTCCTGACTTTC. It is translated as CASGRDRGSSGANVLTF.

This clone showed up just once. The chain couples TRBV7-8 to TRBJ1-2; the D is unclear. The CDR3 has 14 amino acids. The V end lost 5 bases, the J end lost 8 bases, and 18 bases lay between the germline ends. The germline gives CDR1 SGHVS, CDR2 FQNEAQ. The CDR3 nucleotides are TGTGCCAGCAGCCAGACCACCGGGGTGGGGGGCTACACCTTC. Residues: CASSQTTGVGGYTF.

The V and J genes are TRBV28 and TRBJ2-1, with D hard to call. The germline V gene encodes CDR1 MDHEN and CDR2 SYDVKM. CDR3 length: 11 residues. Deletions cut 5 bases from V and 7 bases from J, with 6 bases between. The CDR3 coding sequence is TGTGCCAGCAGTCCGTATAATGAGCAGTTCTTC. Translating gives CASSPYNEQFF. The variable domain in full, with the rest retrieved from reference TRBV28 and TRBJ2-1, is DVKVTQSSRYLVKRTGEKVFLECVQDMDHENMFWYRQDPGLGLRLIYFSYDVKMKEKGDIPEGYSVSREKKERFSLILESASTNQTSMYLCASSPYNEQFFGPGTRLTVL.

The V and J genes are TRBV4-1 and TRBJ2-3, with TRBD2 as a possible D gene (6 bases). The germline gives CDR1 MGHRA, CDR2 YSYEKL. The CDR3 contains 17 residues. Between the trimmed V and J ends, which lost 1 base and 4 bases, there was a span of 18 bases. The CDR3 bases are TGCGCCAGCAGCCAAGCCCCCCAGACGGGAGTGGCAGATACGCAGTATTTT. Translating it yields CASSQAPQTGVADTQYF.

The chain recombines TRBV10-3 with TRBJ2-1; TRBD2 matches at 7 bases. The V and J ends lost 8 bases and 6 bases, in that order; junction bases with no gene match: 1. CDR3 length: 11 amino acids. Germline loops: CDR1 ENHRY, CDR2 SYGVKD. The CDR3 loop is CAIGGGNEQFF. CDR3 in DNA: TGTGCCATCGGGGGGGGCAATGAGCAGTTCTTC.

The gene calls are TRBV5-1 and TRBJ2-3; 13 bases line up with TRBD2. CDR1 SGHRS and CDR2 YFSETQ come from the germline V gene. Trimming cost V 4 bases and J 4 bases; bases outside gene matches: 6. The CDR3 contains 16 residues. In nucleotides, the CDR3 is TGCGCCAGCAGCAGGACCGGACTAGCGGGGGCAGATACGCAGTATTTT. Its translation is CASSRTGLAGADTQYF.

V usage is TRBV4-3 and J usage is TRBJ2-5, with TRBD1 as a possible D gene (5 bases). The V end was cut by 4 bases, the J end by 3 bases, with 27 bases between. The CDR3 consists of 19 residues. Germline V lookup: CDR1 LGHNA, CDR2 YSLEER. In nucleotides, the CDR3 is TGCGCCAGCAGCCGCACGCTCGTCTACTACAGGCCGGAAGAAGAGACCCAGTACTTC. Translated, it gives CASSRTLVYYRPEEETQYF.

The V and J genes are TRBV4-3 and TRBJ2-3; tentatively, D is TRBD2 (5 bases). CDR1 LGHNA and CDR2 YSLEER come from the germline V gene. The CDR3 runs 14 residues. V was shortened by 4 bases and J by 6 bases, with 14 bases between the two germline ends. The CDR3 DNA reads as TGCGCCAGCAGCCTGCGGACGGGGAGCGATACGCAGTATTTT. Translated: CASSLRTGSDTQYF.

This rearrangement joins TRBV2 to TRBJ2-3; 9 nucleotides agree with TRBD2. V lost 4 bases, J lost 0 bases, and 14 bases stayed unmatched. The CDR3 has 19 amino acids. Per germline, CDR1 SNHLY and CDR2 FYNNEI. For the CDR3, the DNA is TGTGCCAGCAGTGTTGTGTTAACAGTCACTAGCGGGAGCACAGATACGCAGTATTTT. Protein product: CASSVVLTVTSGSTDTQYF.

The chain couples TRBV5-1 to TRBJ2-1; D possibly corresponds to TRBD2 (7 bases). The CDR3 is made up of 17 amino acids. CDR1 is SGHRS, CDR2 YFSETQ, per germline. The V end was cut by 0 bases, the J end by 5 bases, with 18 bases between. The CDR3 spells CASSLEGVALANNEQFF. In DNA, the CDR3 is TGCGCCAGCAGCTTGGAGGGGGTAGCACTAGCGAACAATGAGCAGTTCTTC.

This clone appeared a single time. The V and J genes are TRBV29-1 and TRBJ2-5; possibly TRBD2 for D (7 bases). The closer fit of TRBJ2-7 to the DNA end suggests the J call may be wrong. The CDR3 loop spans 13 amino acids. The germline gives CDR1 SQVTM, CDR2 ANQGSEA. The CDR3 region is CSVAGRGAGEQYF. In nucleotides, the CDR3 is TGCAGCGTTGCTGGGAGGGGGGCCGGCGAGCAGTACTTC.

The chain combines TRBV4-3 with TRBJ2-3; unclear D gene. Trimming took off 2 bases at V and 0 bases at J, with 9 bases between the two ends. Germline CDR1 is LGHNA and CDR2 is YSLEER. The CDR3 loop spans 15 amino acids. For the CDR3, the DNA is TGCGCCAGCAGCCAATCATCCAGTAGCACAGATACGCAGTATTTT. Protein sequence: CASSQSSSSTDTQYF.

The table lists this clone with a count of one. The V gene is TRBV7-2, the J gene TRBJ2-7; 14 nucleotides match TRBD2. CDR1 and CDR2 (germline): SGHTA, FQGNSA. This CDR3 has 15 amino acids. J was trimmed by 5 bases and V by 6 bases; bases with no gene match: 6. As DNA, the CDR3 is TGTGCCAGCAGGCCGCCGGGACTAGCGGGAGACGAGCAGTACTTC. It encodes CASRPPGLAGDEQYF.

This clone was observed a handful of times. The rearrangement uses TRBV10-3 and TRBJ1-1, with TRBD1 matching 8 bases. Germline CDR1 and CDR2: ENHRY and SYGVKD. The CDR3 totals 14 residues. V lost 10 bases, J lost 4 bases, and 11 bases stayed unmatched. The CDR3 region is CATTGTGLSTEAFF. The CDR3 bases are TGTGCCACGACCGGGACAGGCTTGAGCACTGAAGCTTTCTTT.

The V call is TRBV5-1, the J call TRBJ1-2; 8 bases align to TRBD1. Per germline, CDR1 SGHRS and CDR2 YFSETQ. The V gene end was trimmed by 3 bases and the J gene end by 9 bases; junction bases not matched to a gene: 13. The length of the CDR3 is 15 residues. CDR3 region: CASSSSIGTGRSYTF. The CDR3 DNA is TGCGCCAGCAGCTCCTCGATTGGGACAGGTAGGAGCTACACCTTC.

This clone is a singleton in its sample. The chain employs TRBV7-2 and TRBJ1-5; TRBD1 is a possible D gene (5 bases). The V gene lost 5 bases and the J gene lost 0 bases, with 17 bases spanning the gap. The CDR3 covers 17 residues. Germline values: CDR1 SGHTA, CDR2 FQGNSA. In DNA form, the CDR3 reads TGTGCCAGCAGCCCGATGTCCAGGGTTTATAGCAATCAGCCCCAGCATTTT. It specifies CASSPMSRVYSNQPQHF.

The chain is built from TRBV15 and TRBJ2-7, with 16 bases identical to TRBD2. The ends lost 1 base at V and 6 bases at J; junction bases unmatched: 3. CDR3 length: 16 residues. CDR1 is LNHNV, CDR2 YYDKDF, per germline (reference sequence). The CDR3 coding sequence is TGTGCCACCAGCAGAGCGGGACTAGCGGGAGGGGGCGAGCAGTACTTC. It encodes CATSRAGLAGGGEQYF. Based on the CDR3 plus reference TRBV15 and TRBJ2-7, the full variable domain is DAMVIQNPRYQVTQFGKPVTLSCSQTLNHNVMYWYQQKSSQAPKLLFHYYDKDFNNEADTPDNFQSRRPNTSFCFLDIRSPGLGDTAMYLCATSRAGLAGGGEQYFGPGTRLTVT.

This clone was counted between two and nine times. V gene TRBV19 combines with J gene TRBJ2-2, with D hard to call. The CDR3 totals 14 residues. From germline, CDR1 is LNHDA and CDR2 SQIVND (reference sequence). Deletions cut 6 bases from V and 3 bases from J, with 11 bases between. The CDR3 here is CASSPLLDTGELFF. The CDR3 DNA is TGTGCCAGTAGCCCCCTTCTTGACACCGGGGAGCTGTTTTTT. The variable domain in full, with the rest retrieved from reference TRBV19 and TRBJ2-2, is DGGITQSPKYLFRKEGQNVTLSCEQNLNHDAMYWYRQDPGQGLRLIYYSQIVNDFQKGDIAEGYSVSREKKESFPLTVTSAQKNPTAFYLCASSPLLDTGELFFGEGSRLTVL.

This clone was observed a few times. This sequence joins TRBV28 and TRBJ2-3; 11 positions agree with TRBD1. CDR1 and CDR2 from the germline V gene are MDHEN and SYDVKM. V was clipped by 5 bases and J by 4 bases; unmatched bases: 8. CDR3 length equals 16 residues. The CDR3 DNA is TGTGCCAGCAGTCCGCCGGACAGGGGGCCCCCAGATACGCAGTATTTT. Translation: CASSPPDRGPPDTQYF.

This clone was recorded once. J is TRBJ2-1 and V is TRBV7-2, with 8 bases fitting TRBD2. Germline lookup yields CDR1 SGHTA and CDR2 FQGNSA. This CDR3 comprises 18 residues. Trimming cost V 1 base and J 9 bases; bases outside gene matches: 17. The DNA of the CDR3 is TGTGCCAGCAGCTTAGTCGGGGTTGTAGGAGCGGGAGTCAGTGAGCAGTTCTTC. Its protein is CASSLVGVVGAGVSEQFF.

With respect to this clone: Germline and junction disagree at one end, which may indicate a read error. DNA of the CDR3: TGCGCCAGCAGCTTCCCAGCCGGGGGGCTGTTTTTT. This encodes CASSFPAGGLFF. J is TRBJ2-2 and V is TRBV5-1, with D tentatively TRBD2 (6 bases). The CDR3 is 12 residues long. Germline loops: CDR1 SGHRS, CDR2 YFSETQ.

The rearrangement uses TRBV18 and TRBJ2-1; 8 nucleotides agree with TRBD1. This CDR3 contains 15 residues. CDR1 KGHSH and CDR2 LQKENI come from the germline V gene. The J segment lost 6 bases and the V segment lost 5 bases, leaving 9 bases of the junction unmatched. CDR3 region: CASSDRDRSRNEQFF. DNA for the CDR3: TGTGCCAGCTCAGACCGGGACAGGTCCCGCAATGAGCAGTTCTTC. The full variable domain, in which reference TRBV18 and TRBJ2-1 provide the parts outside the CDR3, is NAGVMQNPRHLVRRRGQEARLRCSPMKGHSHVYWYRQLPEEGLKFMVYLQKENIIDESGMPKERFSAEFPKEGPSILRIQQVVRGDSAAYFCASSDRDRSRNEQFFGPGTRLTVL.